These 13 T cell receptor beta chains share one sample of origin, sequenced in a study of cytomegalovirus exposure and HLA in healthy donors. With 60 Vbeta and 13 Jbeta primers, the PCR was carried out. Clones were read by immunoSEQ multiplex PCR, and TCRdb kept only the in-frame ones, dropping some. Of 140,000 or so clones listed, roughly three quarters were seen once; the top ten hold less than 5%. Source material: PBMCs. These receptor sequences come from a man in his sixties in good health and CMV-seronegative.

This clone was counted once. The chain links TRBV6-4 to TRBJ2-1, with D possibly being TRBD2 (5 bases). Germline CDR1 reads MRHNA; CDR2 reads SNTAGT. This CDR3 region has 15 residues. V lost 0 bases and J lost 1, with 7 bases in between. CDR3 residues: CASSDSVASYNEQFF. CDR3 DNA sequence: TGTGCCAGCAGTGACTCGGTAGCGTCCTACAATGAGCAGTTCTTC.

This clone was found a few times. The chain uses TRBV5-4 and TRBJ1-2, with 9 bases identical to TRBD1. The CDR3 is 13 amino acids. Germline V gene data show CDR1 as SGHNT and CDR2 as YYREEE (reference sequence). After removal of 4 bases from V and 8 bases from J, the junction contained 6 bases not matched to a gene. CDR3 DNA sequence: TGTGCCAGCAGCCCCGACAGGGGGAGCGGCTACACCTTC. Protein sequence: CASSPDRGSGYTF.

The chain joins TRBV27 to TRBJ2-1; 8 nucleotides align to TRBD2. Per the germline V gene, CDR1 is MNHEY and CDR2 is SMNVEV (reference sequence). There are 17 residues in the CDR3. The V gene end was trimmed by 0 bases and the J gene end by 9 bases; junction bases not matched to a gene: 13. The CDR3 coding sequence is TGTGCCAGCAGTTTATCCCAGAGAGCGGGAGACGTTGGTGAGCAGTTCTTC. It yields the protein CASSLSQRAGDVGEQFF.

The chain links TRBV10-3 to TRBJ2-2; possible D gene TRBD2, 5 bases. This CDR3 spans 15 amino acids. The germline V and J ends were trimmed by 4 bases and 3 bases, with 12 bases remaining between them. Germline V gives CDR1 ENHRY, CDR2 SYGVKD. The CDR3 DNA is TGTGCCATCAGTGTCGAGGGTGGGTACACCGGGGAGCTGTTTTTT. Translating gives CAISVEGGYTGELFF.

The V call is TRBV5-6, the J call TRBJ1-1; 10 bases match TRBD1. The CDR3 extends over 16 amino acids. J was trimmed by 0 bases and V by 0 bases; bases with no gene match: 2. Per the germline V gene, CDR1 is SGHDT and CDR2 is YYEEEE. CDR3 nucleotides: TGTGCCAGCAGCTTGGGACAGGGGGCGGTGAACACTGAAGCTTTCTTT. Translated, it gives CASSLGQGAVNTEAFF.

The J gene is TRBJ1-6, the V gene TRBV30; a weak D match, TRBD1 (6 bases). Germline V lookup: CDR1 GTSNPN, CDR2 SVGIG (reference sequence). The CDR3 has 12 residues. Trimming took off 6 bases at V and 10 bases at J, with 13 bases between the two ends. The CDR3 nucleotides are TGTGCCTGTCTGGGGACAAAGTCACCCCTCCACTTT. Translating gives CACLGTKSPLHF.

The rearrangement links TRBV28 to TRBJ2-7; 10 bases agree with TRBD2. In germline, CDR1 is MDHEN, CDR2 SYDVKM. V was clipped by 7 bases and J by 2 bases; unmatched bases: 17. The length of the CDR3 is 18 residues. CDR3 region: CASKVLAGSYAGPYEQYF. In nucleotides, the CDR3 is TGTGCCAGCAAGGTACTAGCGGGATCGTACGCCGGCCCCTACGAGCAGTACTTC.

The chain combines TRBV28 with TRBJ2-5; 7 bases align to TRBD1. The J call may not be correct, given that the DNA end is closer to TRBJ2-7. Germline lookup yields CDR1 MDHEN and CDR2 SYDVKM. CDR3 size: 16 residues. The CDR3 sequence is CASSRPGQAISYEQYF. The CDR3 region has the DNA TGTGCCAGCAGCCGCCCTGGACAGGCGATCTCCTACGAGCAGTACTTC.

The rearrangement links TRBV7-2 to TRBJ1-6; D is possibly TRBD1 (5 bases). The length of the CDR3 is 16 residues. V dropped 2 bases and J dropped 10 bases, with 18 bases sitting between them. Per germline, CDR1 SGHTA and CDR2 FQGNSA. CDR3 coding DNA: TGTGCCAGCAGCTTAAATGGGAGGGGATCAGGATCACCCCTCCACTTT. Translated, it gives CASSLNGRGSGSPLHF. Full variable domain (missing parts from reference TRBV7-2 and TRBJ1-6): GAGVSQSPSNKVTEKGKDVELRCDPISGHTALYWYRQSLGQGLEFLIYFQGNSAPDKSGLPSDRFSAERTGGSVSTLTIQRTQQEDSAVYLCASSLNGRGSGSPLHFGNGTRLTVT.

The rearrangement uses TRBV6-1 and TRBJ1-5; D remains ambiguous. The CDR3 is made up of 12 amino acids. V was clipped by 6 bases and J by 4 bases, with 7 bases between them. The germline V gene encodes CDR1 MNHNS and CDR2 SASEGT. In DNA, the CDR3 is TGTGCCAGCAGCGGAGCGAATCAGCCCCAGCATTTT. Its translation is CASSGANQPQHF.

The J gene is TRBJ2-2, the V gene TRBV18, with D possibly being TRBD1 (6 bases). The CDR3 sequence is 13 residues long. CDR1 is KGHSH and CDR2 is LQKENI in the germline V gene. The V and J ends lost 3 bases and 6 bases respectively, with 8 bases between them. In DNA, the CDR3 is TGTGCCAGCTCACCTCACAGGGCCGGGGAGCTGTTTTTT. The encoded protein is CASSPHRAGELFF.

This clone was picked up a small number of times. The chain couples TRBV5-8 to TRBJ2-1; 9 nucleotides match TRBD2. The CDR3 runs 15 residues. The germline CDR1 and CDR2 sequences are SGHTS and YDEGEE. Trimming took 2 bases from V and 7 from J; bases not matched to a gene: 7. CDR3 region: CASSLISGSRNEQFF. The CDR3 nucleotides read TGTGCCAGCAGCTTAATTAGCGGGAGTAGGAATGAGCAGTTCTTC.

The chain has TRBV28 and TRBJ2-7; TRBD1 is a possible D gene (8 bases). CDR1 and CDR2 from the germline V gene are MDHEN and SYDVKM. The CDR3 has 15 residues. Trimming pared 5 bases from V and 4 bases from J, leaving 18 bases between. This CDR3 is CASSQQGGIGYEQYF. The CDR3 DNA reads TGTGCCAGCAGTCAACAGGGGGGGATAGGGTACGAGCAGTACTTC.